Following are 30 T cell receptor beta chains from one sample sequenced in a study of shared clonotypes between healthy human individuals. CD45RO-negative cells were positively selected for CCR7, leaving out terminally differentiated effector memory CD45RA+ cells. Sequencing used immunoSEQ multiplex PCR; TCRdb keeps in-frame clones, though not all of them. The table lists around 2,000,000 clones, 90% to 95% of them singletons, with about 1.5% in the top ten. The sample consisted of naive CD8+ T cells from PBMCs. The origin of the receptors is a man aged 18 to 29 in good health. Some clones in this sample may be carry-over from other donors' samples.

The chain carries TRBV4-3 and TRBJ2-5, with D perhaps matching TRBD1 (6 bases). V lost 4 bases and J 5 bases, leaving 17 bases between the germline ends. The CDR3 is 15 residues long. Looked up from germline, CDR1 is LGHNA and CDR2 is YSLEER. CDR3 region: CASSLKATGPETQYF. DNA of the CDR3: TGCGCCAGCAGCCTCAAAGCGACAGGCCCGGAGACCCAGTACTTC.

With respect to this clone: Other DNA sequences from this sample encode an identical CDR3 as well. CDR3 sequence reads: CSVGQGYSYEQYF. The CDR3 nucleotides are TGCAGCGTTGGACAGGGGTACTCCTACGAGCAGTACTTC. This chain connects TRBV29-1 to TRBJ2-7; 8 bases match TRBD1. J was trimmed by 0 bases and V by 4 bases; bases with no gene match: 2. Germline-derived CDR1 and CDR2 are SQVTM and ANQGSEA. The length of the CDR3 is 13 residues.

Comments on this clone: Distinct nucleotide sequences in the sample also encode this CDR3. The chain combines TRBV10-3 with TRBJ1-1; D may be TRBD1 (6 bases). The CDR3 is 12 residues long. With 6 bases removed from V and 2 bases from J, the gap between germline ends came to 7 bases. Germline V lookup: CDR1 ENHRY, CDR2 SYGVKD. Written as DNA, the CDR3 is TGTGCCATCAGACAGGGTAACACTGAAGCTTTCTTT. This sequence encodes CAIRQGNTEAFF.

The chain has TRBV29-1 and TRBJ1-1; D unresolved. Germline V CDR1 and CDR2: SQVTM, ANQGSEA. The V end lost 7 bases, the J end lost 1 base, and 7 bases lay between the germline ends. The CDR3 has 11 amino acids. The CDR3 DNA follows: TGCAGCGCCCCGTCGAACACTGAAGCTTTCTTT. Translating it yields CSAPSNTEAFF.

The chain uses TRBV6-5 and TRBJ2-1; D is unclear. The CDR3 sequence is 14 residues long. Germline values: CDR1 MNHEY, CDR2 SVGAGI. Trimming stripped 4 bases from V and 2 bases from J, with 9 bases between. The CDR3 here is CASSSDGAYNEQFF. The DNA for the CDR3 is TGTGCCAGCAGTTCAGATGGGGCCTACAATGAGCAGTTCTTC.

The V gene is TRBV5-1, the J gene TRBJ1-5; 7 bases map to TRBD1. In germline, CDR1 is SGHRS, CDR2 YFSETQ. V trimming: 2 bases; J trimming: 7 bases; junction bases outside the gene matches: 9. The CDR3 runs to 15 residues. CDR3 nucleotides: TGCGCCAGCAGCTTCGAAACAGGGGCGAACCAGCCCCAGCATTTT. This gives the protein CASSFETGANQPQHF.

The CDR3 sequence: CASSPSLEAFF. The CDR3 nucleotides read TGTGCCAGCTCACCATCCCTTGAAGCTTTCTTT. The V call is TRBV18, the J call TRBJ1-1, with unresolved D. CDR1 KGHSH and CDR2 LQKENI come from the germline V gene. Trimming left V 2 bases short and J 7 bases short, with 5 bases between. This CDR3 region has 11 residues.

This clone was picked up a small number of times. This rearrangement joins TRBV6-6 to TRBJ1-1; D gene ambiguous. Germline loops: CDR1 MNHNY, CDR2 SVGAGI (reference sequence). V lost 3 bases, J lost 1 base, and 12 bases lay in between. The CDR3 loop spans 15 amino acids. The CDR3 is CASSYMGFENTEAFF. Here the CDR3 DNA reads TGTGCCAGCAGTTATATGGGATTTGAGAACACTGAAGCTTTCTTT.

The rearrangement links TRBV7-3 to TRBJ2-3, with TRBD2 matching 13 bases. In germline, CDR1 is SGHTA, CDR2 FQGTGA. This CDR3 is built from 16 residues. V lost 6 bases to trimming and J lost 1 base; unmatched junction nucleotides: 4. CDR3 DNA sequence: TGTGCCAGCAGTACTAGCGGGAGGGAACGCACAGATACGCAGTATTTT. It codes for CASSTSGRERTDTQYF. Together with reference TRBV7-3 and TRBJ2-3, the CDR3 gives the full variable domain: GAGVSQTPSNKVTEKGKYVELRCDPISGHTALYWYRQSLGQGPEFLIYFQGTGAADDSGLPNDRFFAVRPEGSVSTLKIQRTERGDSAVYLCASSTSGRERTDTQYFGPGTRLTVL.

The chain has TRBV4-2 and TRBJ1-1; D gene uncertain. Germline V gives CDR1 LGHNA, CDR2 YNFKEQ. This CDR3 comprises 15 residues. V lost 0 bases, J lost 6 bases, and 14 bases lay in between. The CDR3 nucleotides read TGTGCCAGCAGCCAAGACGCCCTAGGGCGGGCTGAAGCTTTCTTT. Its translation is CASSQDALGRAEAFF.

This clone has more than one count but fewer than ten. The J gene is TRBJ1-1, the V gene TRBV30; D is undetermined. Trimming pared 2 bases from V and 3 bases from J, leaving 7 bases between. CDR1 and CDR2 (germline): GTSNPN, SVGIG (reference sequence). The CDR3 runs to 12 residues. The CDR3 reads CAWSMGYTEAFF. The CDR3 bases are TGTGCCTGGAGTATGGGTTACACTGAAGCTTTCTTT. The full variable domain, its missing parts supplied by reference TRBV30 and TRBJ1-1, is SQTIHQWPATLVQPVGSPLSLECTVEGTSNPNLYWYRQAAGRGLQLLFYSVGIGQISSEVPQNLSASRPQDRQFILSSKKLLLSDSGFYLCAWSMGYTEAFFGQGTRLTVV.

The chain employs TRBV7-2 and TRBJ2-2; D not certain. The CDR3 has 16 residues. Trimming pared 1 base from V and 1 base from J, leaving 10 bases between. Germline CDR1 SGHTA, CDR2 FQGNSA. CDR3 loop: CASSLVQRLNTGELFF. The CDR3 DNA is TGTGCCAGCAGCTTAGTCCAGCGACTGAACACCGGGGAGCTGTTTTTT.

The genes are TRBV7-6 and TRBJ2-7, with 10 bases identical to TRBD1. The V segment lost 1 base and the J segment 8 bases; nucleotides outside the gene matches: 11. The CDR3 loop spans 16 amino acids. Germline V lookup: CDR1 SGHVS, CDR2 FNYEAQ. The CDR3 here is CASSLEIGQGDWKQYF. In nucleotides, the CDR3 is TGTGCCAGCAGCTTAGAGATAGGACAGGGGGACTGGAAGCAGTACTTC.

The chain employs TRBV4-1 and TRBJ2-2; 12 bases fit TRBD1. With 3 bases clipped from V and 5 bases from J, the junction kept 7 bases outside the gene matches. This CDR3 region has 17 residues. Germline CDR1 reads MGHRA; CDR2 reads YSYEKL. CDR3 coding DNA: TGCGCCAGCAGCCACGGCCTGGGACAGGGGGCAACCGGGGAGCTGTTTTTT. Amino acids: CASSHGLGQGATGELFF.

The chain couples TRBV6-1 to TRBJ1-2; D is undetermined. This CDR3 comprises 15 residues. The V and J ends lost 3 bases and 2 bases respectively, with 13 bases between them. Germline lookup yields CDR1 MNHNS and CDR2 SASEGT. The CDR3 loop is CASSEWAGLNYGYTF. The CDR3 DNA is TGTGCCAGCAGTGAGTGGGCAGGACTAAACTATGGCTACACCTTC.

The chain uses TRBV27 and TRBJ2-7, with D perhaps being TRBD1 or TRBD2 (6 bases each). The CDR3 sequence is 15 residues long. Germline V lookup: CDR1 MNHEY, CDR2 SMNVEV (reference sequence). V lost 8 bases, J lost 2 bases, and 19 bases lay in between. The CDR3 sequence is CASSKWGAGAYEQYF. Here the CDR3 DNA reads TGTGCCAGCTCTAAATGGGGGGCAGGGGCCTACGAGCAGTACTTC.

This rearrangement joins TRBV5-4 to TRBJ2-5; D uncertain. The CDR3 is 15 amino acids. The germline CDR1 and CDR2 sequences are SGHNT and YYREEE (reference sequence). The V and J ends lost 0 bases and 1 base respectively, with 10 bases between them. The CDR3 sequence: CASSLGHGSQETQYF. The CDR3 DNA reads TGTGCCAGCAGCTTGGGGCATGGCAGCCAAGAGACCCAGTACTTC.

CDR3 sequence: CASSLQRTGSHEQFF. CDR3 in DNA: TGTGCCAGCAGCTTACAGAGGACAGGGTCCCATGAGCAGTTCTTC. V is TRBV7-9 and J is TRBJ2-1; 8 bases align to TRBD1. The CDR3 length is 15 residues. CDR1 SEHNR and CDR2 FQNEAQ come from the germline V gene (reference sequence). V lost 2 bases, J lost 8 bases, and 8 bases stayed unmatched.

V is TRBV6-5 and J is TRBJ2-1; D is unresolved. V shed 6 bases and J shed 9 bases, with 18 bases lying between them. Germline V CDR1 and CDR2: MNHEY, SVGAGI. CDR3 size: 14 residues. The CDR3 loop is CASSPGRLGGEQFF. In DNA form, the CDR3 reads TGTGCCAGCAGCCCCGGACGACTCGGCGGTGAGCAGTTCTTC.

This chain links TRBV2 with TRBJ2-5, with 13 bases aligning to TRBD2. V lost 3 bases to trimming and J lost 4 bases; unmatched junction nucleotides: 8. This CDR3 region has 17 residues. The germline V gene has CDR1 SNHLY and CDR2 FYNNEI. Here the CDR3 reads CASSEDRLAGGGETQYF. In DNA, the CDR3 is TGTGCCAGCAGTGAGGACCGACTAGCGGGAGGAGGAGAGACCCAGTACTTC.

The table lists this clone with a count of one. J is TRBJ1-6 and V is TRBV9; D is ambiguous. Looked up from germline, CDR1 is SGDLS and CDR2 is YYNGEE. The CDR3 runs to 10 residues. The V and J ends lost 7 bases and 8 bases respectively, with 4 bases between them. For the CDR3, the DNA is TGTGCCAGCGGGGATTCACCCCTCCACTTT. It yields the protein CASGDSPLHF.

V and J are TRBV9 and TRBJ2-7, with 9 nucleotides matching TRBD2. V trimming: 1 base; J trimming: 7 bases; junction bases outside the gene matches: 9. Germline V gene sequence: CDR1 SGDLS, CDR2 YYNGEE. This CDR3 contains 15 residues. Here the CDR3 reads CASSVRGGRAFEQYF. CDR3 DNA sequence: TGTGCCAGCAGCGTAAGGGGCGGGAGGGCCTTTGAGCAGTACTTC.

This chain connects TRBV11-2 to TRBJ2-1, with TRBD2 identical over 9 bases. The ends lost 3 bases at V and 7 bases at J; junction bases unmatched: 13. The CDR3 has 17 residues. Germline V gene sequence: CDR1 SGHAT, CDR2 FQNNGV. This chain's CDR3 is CASSFGPLAGRGNEQFF. The CDR3 DNA sequence: TGTGCCAGCAGCTTTGGGCCGCTAGCGGGAAGGGGTAATGAGCAGTTCTTC.

This clone was picked up one time. The rearrangement uses TRBV18 and TRBJ2-7; D is unresolved. The germline V gene has CDR1 KGHSH and CDR2 LQKENI. The CDR3 consists of 14 residues. The ends were cut back, 3 bases at V and 3 bases at J, with 12 bases in the middle. CDR3 protein: CASSPNRDDYEQYF. CDR3 nucleotide sequence: TGTGCCAGCTCACCGAACAGAGATGACTACGAGCAGTACTTC.

The chain carries TRBV4-1 and TRBJ2-5; the D gene is possibly TRBD2 (5 bases). V lost 6 bases, J lost 0 bases, and 11 bases lay in between. Looked up from germline, CDR1 is MGHRA and CDR2 is YSYEKL. There are 14 residues in the CDR3. The CDR3 DNA reads TGCGCCAGCAGTCCCGGGGAGTACCAAGAGACCCAGTACTTC. Its protein product is CASSPGEYQETQYF.

The chain links TRBV27 to TRBJ2-5; D gene uncertain. The ends were cut back, 5 bases at V and 4 bases at J, with 11 bases in the middle. CDR1 MNHEY and CDR2 SMNVEV come from the germline V gene (reference sequence). This CDR3 is built from 13 residues. In DNA, the CDR3 is TGTGCCAGCAGTCCCATTTTTCGAGAGACCCAGTACTTC. It translates to CASSPIFRETQYF.

This clone was counted a few times. The chain carries TRBV9 and TRBJ2-3, with a tentative D call TRBD2 (6 bases). Per germline, CDR1 SGDLS and CDR2 YYNGEE. The CDR3 covers 13 residues. Trimming pared 4 bases from V and 6 bases from J, leaving 12 bases between. The CDR3, as DNA: TGTGCCAGCAGCCATGGGGGGTCCGATACGCAGTATTTT. Its translation: CASSHGGSDTQYF.

V and J are TRBV7-8 and TRBJ1-5; 8 nucleotides match TRBD1. CDR3 size: 14 residues. The trim removed 9 bases at V and 7 bases at J, leaving 11 bases unmatched. Germline CDR1 reads SGHVS; CDR2 reads FQNEAQ. The CDR3 reads CASSQGARGQPQHF. The CDR3 bases are TGTGCCAGTTCTCAGGGGGCGCGTGGACAGCCCCAGCATTTT.

The chain links TRBV7-6 to TRBJ2-2, with D hard to call. This CDR3 contains 18 residues. Germline CDR1 and CDR2: SGHVS and FNYEAQ. The V gene lost 5 bases and the J gene lost 3 bases, with 22 bases spanning the gap. CDR3 amino acids: CASSPLRLLSDHTGELFF. CDR3 DNA: TGTGCCAGCAGCCCGCTCCGACTCCTATCCGACCACACCGGGGAGCTGTTTTTT.

The chain couples TRBV25-1 to TRBJ2-7; perhaps TRBD1 as D (6 bases). CDR1 and CDR2 (germline): MGHDK, SYGVNS. The CDR3 consists of 13 residues. The V gene lost 7 bases and the J gene lost 1 base, with 11 bases spanning the gap. The CDR3 DNA follows: TGTGCCAGCAAACAGGGAAGGTCCTACGAGCAGTACTTC. This sequence encodes CASKQGRSYEQYF.